This T cell receptor beta chain was sequenced during a study of blood T cell repertoires in COVID-19. Profiling relied on immunoSEQ multiplex PCR, and the TCRdb table lists in-frame clones only, not all of them. The sample holds under 250,000 clones; roughly four fifths are singletons and the top ten take approximately 8%. V was trimmed by 10 bases and J by 4 bases, leaving 11 bases between them. The CDR3 contains 12 residues. The material sequenced was peripheral blood. The TCR was taken from a woman between 50 and 59 years old with active or convalescent COVID-19. The genes are TRBV12-3 or TRBV12-4 and TRBJ1-5; D is perhaps TRBD1 (5 bases). The CDR3 here is CATAQGNQPQHF. For the CDR3, the DNA is TGTGCCACCGCCCAGGGAAATCAGCCCCAGCATTTT.